One sample yielded the 28 T cell receptor beta chains listed below, sequenced in a study of beta chain features in type 1 diabetes. Every bit of the isolated RNA underwent reverse transcription, so sequencing read expressed TCRB transcripts. Sequencing used immunoSEQ multiplex PCR; TCRdb keeps in-frame clones, though not all of them. This table holds fewer than 900,000 clones, about 17% found once. Sample: naive CD4+ T cells from blood. These receptor sequences come from a woman aged 18-30 years in good health.

The gene calls are TRBV14 and TRBJ2-3, with 8 nucleotides matching TRBD1. CDR1 is SGHDN, CDR2 FVKESK, per germline. The CDR3 runs to 16 residues. With V trimmed by 3 bases and J by 2 bases, 7 bases remained unmatched. The CDR3 DNA follows: TGTGCCAGCAGCCACCTCGGGACAGGTTTCACAGATACGCAGTATTTT. Protein product: CASSHLGTGFTDTQYF.

This clone was seen a few times. This sequence joins TRBV10-3 and TRBJ2-3, with D tentatively TRBD1 (5 bases). The CDR3 has 14 amino acids. Trimming removed 10 bases from V and 2 bases from J, with 16 bases in between. CDR1 and CDR2 (germline): ENHRY, SYGVKD. The CDR3 region has the DNA TGTGCCACCGGCGGCGACAGAAACACAGATACGCAGTATTTT. Protein sequence: CATGGDRNTDTQYF.

This chain connects TRBV6-1 to TRBJ2-7, with 12 positions matching TRBD2. Looked up from germline, CDR1 is MNHNS and CDR2 is SASEGT. The trim removed 6 bases at V and 4 bases at J, leaving 7 bases unmatched. The CDR3 is made up of 15 amino acids. CDR3 sequence reads: CASREGTSGRYEQYF. The CDR3 DNA follows: TGTGCCAGCAGGGAGGGGACTAGCGGGCGTTACGAGCAGTACTTC.

The chain uses TRBV21-1 and TRBJ1-2; the listed D gene, TRBD1, was not tested against the DNA. TRBV21-1 is listed as a pseudogene. The CDR3 extends over 18 amino acids. CDR3 coding DNA: TGTGCCAGCAGCATACAACAAAAATCTAGACAGGGTGGCTATGGCTACACCTTC. Protein product: CASSIQQKSRQGGYGYTF.

The chain couples TRBV25-1 to TRBJ2-2; maybe TRBD1 (6 bases). V lost 1 base and J lost 6, with 12 bases in between. CDR1 MGHDK and CDR2 SYGVNS come from the germline V gene. The CDR3 sequence is 15 residues long. CDR3: CASSEFQGRPGELFF. As DNA, the CDR3 is TGTGCCAGCAGTGAATTTCAGGGGCGCCCCGGGGAGCTGTTTTTT. Using reference TRBV25-1 and TRBJ2-2 for the parts outside the CDR3, the full variable domain is EADIYQTPRYLVIGTGKKITLECSQTMGHDKMYWYQQDPGMELHLIHYSYGVNSTEKGDLSSESTVSRIRTEHFPLTLESARPSHTSQYLCASSEFQGRPGELFFGEGSRLTVL.

This clone was detected a few times. The CDR3 region is CASSSPRGYGYTF. In nucleotides, the CDR3 is TGTGCCAGCAGCTCCCCCCGTGGCTATGGCTACACCTTC. The chain uses TRBV7-3 and TRBJ1-2; D is ambiguous. The CDR3 extends over 13 amino acids. Germline CDR1 and CDR2: SGHTA and FQGTGA. Trimming took 4 bases from V and 4 from J, leaving 10 bases between them.

This clone was seen a handful of times. The chain is built from TRBV23-1 and TRBJ2-4; TRBD1 matches 11 bases. TRBV23-1 qualifies as an ORF whose function is uncertain. Losses at the gene ends were 0 bases for V and 1 base for J; bases not matched to a gene: 5. The CDR3 is 18 amino acids. The CDR3 reads CASSQSGTGGFAKNIQYF. DNA of the CDR3: TGCGCCAGCAGTCAATCGGGGACAGGGGGTTTCGCCAAAAACATTCAGTACTTC.

This clone was picked up a small number of times. V is TRBV4-3 and J is TRBJ2-3; TRBD1 or TRBD2 may be the D gene (5 bases each). V was pared by 5 bases and J by 2 bases, with 14 bases between. The CDR3 consists of 15 residues. Germline loops: CDR1 LGHNA, CDR2 YSLEER. CDR3 in amino acids: CASSVRDRHTDTQYF. CDR3 nucleotides: TGCGCCAGCAGCGTTCGGGACCGACACACAGATACGCAGTATTTT.

The chain carries TRBV19 and TRBJ1-2; a possible D gene is TRBD1 (6 bases). The CDR3 has 14 amino acids. Trimming shortened V by 4 bases and J by 7 bases, and 16 bases separated the two germline ends. CDR1 is LNHDA, CDR2 SQIVND, per germline (reference sequence). The CDR3: CASSTGPGVFGYTF. The CDR3 DNA follows: TGTGCCAGTAGTACAGGGCCAGGGGTCTTTGGCTACACCTTC.

The rearrangement joins TRBV16 to TRBJ2-1; a weak D match, TRBD2 (5 bases). The CDR3 sequence is 19 residues long. Deletions cut 6 bases from V and 0 bases from J, with 24 bases between. Looked up from germline, CDR1 is KGHSY and CDR2 is FQNENV. The CDR3 region has the DNA TGTGCCAGCAGTCTATTAGACCTCCGGGGTCGAATCTCCTACAATGAGCAGTTCTTC. It specifies CASSLLDLRGRISYNEQFF.

This clone has just a few counts. The chain carries TRBV18 and TRBJ2-3; D is perhaps TRBD1 (6 bases). This CDR3 has 15 residues. V was shortened by 3 bases and J by 2 bases, with 12 bases between the two germline ends. CDR1 and CDR2 (germline): KGHSH, LQKENI. The CDR3 is CASSPYREITDTQYF. CDR3 bases: TGTGCCAGCTCACCTTACAGGGAAATCACAGATACGCAGTATTTT.

This clone appeared a few times. The rearrangement links TRBV7-6 to TRBJ2-7; 14 nucleotides agree with TRBD2. V shed 5 bases, J shed 5 bases, and the junction held 11 bases outside the gene matches. Looked up from germline, CDR1 is SGHVS and CDR2 is FNYEAQ. This CDR3 spans 17 amino acids. CDR3 bases: TGTGCCAGCAGCCCGCGGCCCGGACTAGCGGGAGGAAACGAGCAGTACTTC. This encodes CASSPRPGLAGGNEQYF.

V and J are TRBV28 and TRBJ2-5; either TRBD1 or TRBD2 may fit D (5 bases each). The DNA end is a closer match to TRBJ2-7, so the J assignment may be wrong. The CDR3 is 13 amino acids. The germline V gene has CDR1 MDHEN and CDR2 SYDVKM. The CDR3 is CASSFGREYEQYF. The CDR3 DNA reads as TGTGCCAGCAGTTTTGGCAGGGAGTACGAGCAGTACTTC.

This clone was seen a handful of times. This rearrangement joins TRBV7-9 to TRBJ2-6; D unresolved. The CDR3 runs to 14 residues. Trimming removed 5 bases from V and 1 base from J, with 6 bases in between. Germline CDR1 reads SEHNR; CDR2 reads FQNEAQ (reference sequence). The CDR3 spells CASSKRSGANVLTF. As DNA, the CDR3 is TGTGCCAGCAGCAAGAGATCTGGGGCCAACGTCCTGACTTTC.

This clone was seen more than once but under ten times. This chain connects TRBV4-2 to TRBJ1-2, with D perhaps TRBD1 (5 bases). Trimming cost V 4 bases and J 7 bases, with 10 bases left between them. Germline CDR1 LGHNA, CDR2 YNFKEQ. There are 12 residues in the CDR3. CDR3 in DNA: TGTGCCAGCAGCCGCTCCGGGGCTGGCTACACCTTC. Translating it yields CASSRSGAGYTF.

This clone was counted a few times. V is TRBV9 and J is TRBJ2-3; 16 bases are shared with TRBD2. Trimming cost V 5 bases and J 5 bases; bases outside gene matches: 11. This CDR3 has 18 residues. Per germline, CDR1 SGDLS and CDR2 YYNGEE. This chain's CDR3 is CASSLGLAGGRSRDTQYF. The DNA of the CDR3 is TGTGCCAGCAGTTTGGGACTAGCGGGAGGGCGCTCACGAGATACGCAGTATTTT.

The CDR3 protein is CASSPRPHGSQPQYF. The CDR3 DNA is TGTGCCAGCAGTCCCCGACCCCATGGTAGCCAGCCTCAGTACTTC. This chain joins TRBV6-5 and TRBJ2-4; no clear D gene. This CDR3 spans 15 amino acids. V lost 5 bases and J 12 bases, leaving 23 bases between the germline ends. In germline, CDR1 is MNHEY, CDR2 SVGAGI.

This clone was seen only a few times. The CDR3 nucleotides are TGTGCCAGCAGTTTCGCGGGAAAGGAAGAAGATACGCAGTATTTT. This gives the protein CASSFAGKEEDTQYF. The chain employs TRBV28 and TRBJ2-3, with D possibly TRBD2 on 6 matching bases. Trimming stripped 3 bases from V and 5 bases from J, with 15 bases between. Looked up from germline, CDR1 is MDHEN and CDR2 is SYDVKM. The length of the CDR3 is 15 residues.

This chain joins TRBV11-1 and TRBJ2-7; perhaps TRBD2 as D (5 bases). The CDR3 loop spans 12 amino acids. Germline V gives CDR1 SGHAT, CDR2 FQDESV (reference sequence). V lost 5 bases, J lost 4 bases, and 9 bases lay in between. CDR3 residues: CASSAGGYEQYF. DNA of the CDR3: TGTGCCAGCAGCGCGGGCGGGTACGAGCAGTACTTC.

The rearrangement links TRBV9 to TRBJ2-1; 10 bases are a match to TRBD2. J lost 10 bases, V lost 0 bases, and 10 bases had no gene match. The CDR3 spans 16 residues. Germline V CDR1 and CDR2: SGDLS, YYNGEE. CDR3 loop: CASSVGRLAGGGEQFF. CDR3 in DNA: TGTGCCAGCAGCGTAGGGAGGTTAGCGGGAGGCGGCGAGCAGTTCTTC.

About this clone itself: Other DNA sequences in this sample translate to the same CDR3. J is TRBJ1-1 and V is TRBV29-1; D is unclear. The V gene's germline CDR1 is SQVTM and CDR2 ANQGSEA. V was clipped by 1 base and J by 3 bases, with 12 bases between them. This CDR3 has 14 residues. CDR3 sequence: CSVEVGGRYTEAFF. The CDR3 nucleotides read TGCAGCGTTGAAGTAGGCGGCCGGTACACTGAAGCTTTCTTT.

This clone was seen only a few times. This rearrangement joins TRBV5-1 to TRBJ1-2; D is possibly TRBD1 (5 bases). This CDR3 has 14 residues. Trimming cost V 4 bases and J 3 bases, with 13 bases left between them. Germline assignment: CDR1 SGHRS and CDR2 YFSETQ. The CDR3 region is CASSQIGTDYGYTF. The CDR3 nucleotides read TGCGCCAGCAGCCAGATAGGGACGGACTATGGCTACACCTTC.

This clone was seen a handful of times. This rearrangement joins TRBV5-1 to TRBJ2-3; D ambiguous. The CDR3 length is 14 residues. Germline-derived CDR1 and CDR2 are SGHRS and YFSETQ. The V end was cut by 0 bases, the J end by 5 bases, with 10 bases between. The CDR3 DNA is TGCGCCAGCAGCTTGGGTGGACCAGTAGATACGCAGTATTTT. Translation gives CASSLGGPVDTQYF.

The rearrangement joins TRBV7-8 to TRBJ2-3; D gene ambiguous. Germline V gene data show CDR1 as SGHVS and CDR2 as FQNEAQ. V lost 4 bases, J lost 1 base, and 6 bases lay in between. CDR3 length: 13 amino acids. Here the CDR3 DNA reads TGTGCCAGCAGCTATATCGGCACAGATACGCAGTATTTT. This codes for CASSYIGTDTQYF.

The chain couples TRBV19 to TRBJ2-1; 9 positions match TRBD2. From germline, CDR1 is LNHDA and CDR2 SQIVND (reference sequence). V lost 3 bases and J lost 2; bases outside the gene matches: 5. The CDR3 totals 16 residues. The CDR3 spells CASSILAGNTYNEQFF. CDR3 coding DNA: TGTGCCAGTAGTATCCTAGCGGGAAATACCTACAATGAGCAGTTCTTC.

This clone has just a few counts. V usage is TRBV4-1 and J usage is TRBJ1-2; unclear D gene. Germline V gene data show CDR1 as MGHRA and CDR2 as YSYEKL. This CDR3 region has 15 residues. Between the trimmed V and J ends, which lost 0 bases and 8 bases, there was a span of 16 bases. The DNA for the CDR3 is TGCGCCAGCAGCCAAGACGGAACCTCGGGAGGCGGCTACACCTTC. As protein: CASSQDGTSGGGYTF.

This clone appeared a few times. V is TRBV28 and J is TRBJ2-3, with TRBD2 identical over 7 bases. CDR1 and CDR2 from the germline V gene are MDHEN and SYDVKM. The CDR3 has 14 amino acids. V gave up 10 bases and J gave up 2 bases; unmatched junction bases: 9. In DNA form, the CDR3 reads TGTGCCATTAATGGCGGGGGAAACACAGATACGCAGTATTTT. This translates into CAINGGGNTDTQYF.

This clone has a handful of counts. V gene TRBV5-4 combines with J gene TRBJ1-2; TRBD1 matches 8 bases. Germline V gene lookup returns CDR1 SGHNT and CDR2 YYREEE (reference sequence). The V segment lost 5 bases and the J segment 1 base; nucleotides outside the gene matches: 7. This CDR3 comprises 15 residues. The CDR3 DNA sequence: TGTGCCAGCAGTATCGGACAGGGCCTTAACTATGGCTACACCTTC. This encodes CASSIGQGLNYGYTF.